This passage covers 10 T cell receptor beta chains from one sample sequenced in a study of T cell changes during pregnancy in multiple sclerosis. Profiling relied on immunoSEQ multiplex PCR, and the TCRdb table lists in-frame clones only, not all of them. The table lists tens of thousands of clones, almost 95% of them singletons. The source material was peripheral blood, sampled in the first trimester of pregnancy. These receptors were collected from a female donor with multiple sclerosis, enrolled in a pregnancy study.

The chain has TRBV6-1 and TRBJ2-3; maybe TRBD2 (7 bases). The V end lost 4 bases, the J end lost 2 bases, and 16 bases lay between the germline ends. CDR3 length equals 16 residues. From germline, CDR1 is MNHNS and CDR2 SASEGT. The CDR3 here is CASSGLGGGATDTQYF. CDR3 DNA: TGTGCCAGCAGTGGACTAGGAGGGGGGGCCACAGATACGCAGTATTTT.

The V gene is TRBV19, the J gene TRBJ1-2, with D perhaps TRBD1 (5 bases). Germline lookup yields CDR1 LNHDA and CDR2 SQIVND (reference sequence). With 3 bases removed from V and 1 base from J, the gap between germline ends came to 9 bases. The CDR3 length is 14 residues. The CDR3 reads CASSIQTVNYGYTF. CDR3 nucleotides: TGTGCCAGTAGTATCCAGACAGTTAACTATGGCTACACCTTC.

This sequence joins TRBV5-1 and TRBJ2-5; D is possibly TRBD2 (6 bases). The CDR3 consists of 15 residues. V dropped 4 bases and J dropped 5 bases, with 18 bases sitting between them. In germline, CDR1 is SGHRS, CDR2 YFSETQ. Written as DNA, the CDR3 is TGCGCCAGCAGCCACGGGGGACCGCGTGGGGAGACCCAGTACTTC. Translating gives CASSHGGPRGETQYF.

This sequence joins TRBV2 and TRBJ2-3; D gene unclear. V was clipped by 6 bases and J by 5 bases, with 9 bases between them. The CDR3 spans 12 residues. CDR1 is SNHLY and CDR2 is FYNNEI in the germline V gene. The CDR3, as DNA: TGTGCCAGCAGCTTAGCTGGAGATACGCAGTATTTT. Its protein product is CASSLAGDTQYF.

The gene calls are TRBV9 and TRBJ1-1; 9 nucleotides agree with TRBD1. Germline values: CDR1 SGDLS, CDR2 YYNGEE. Trimming removed 4 bases from V and 11 bases from J; junction bases left unmatched: 15. The CDR3 extends over 15 amino acids. The CDR3 sequence: CASSRTGGQGFGAFF. CDR3 sequence (DNA): TGTGCCAGCAGCCGCACGGGGGGACAGGGCTTTGGGGCTTTCTTT. Full variable domain (remainder filled in from reference TRBV9 and TRBJ1-1): DSGVTQTPKHLITATGQRVTLRCSPRSGDLSVYWYQQSLDQGLQFLIQYYNGEERAKGNILERFSAQQFPDLHSELNLSSLELGDSALYFCASSRTGGQGFGAFFGQGTRLTVV.

The rearrangement uses TRBV9 and TRBJ2-3; no clear D gene. Deletions cut 3 bases from V and 4 bases from J, with 15 bases between. There are 15 residues in the CDR3. Germline CDR1 reads SGDLS; CDR2 reads YYNGEE. CDR3 protein: CASSATPLGSDTQYF. The CDR3 nucleotides are TGTGCCAGCAGCGCGACACCTCTGGGTTCAGATACGCAGTATTTT.

The CDR3 reads CASSQGAGGPADTQYF. Here the CDR3 DNA reads TGCGCCAGCAGCCAAGGGGCGGGGGGGCCCGCAGATACGCAGTATTTT. The rearrangement uses TRBV4-1 and TRBJ2-3, with 9 bases lining up with TRBD2. The V gene's germline CDR1 is MGHRA and CDR2 YSYEKL. V was pared by 1 base and J by 4 bases, with 6 bases of the junction left unmatched. The CDR3 contains 16 residues.

The table lists this clone with many counts. The chain joins TRBV2 to TRBJ1-4; D gene unclear. The CDR3 runs to 12 residues. The V gene lost 7 bases and the J gene lost 6 bases, with 9 bases spanning the gap. CDR1 SNHLY and CDR2 FYNNEI come from the germline V gene. The CDR3 nucleotides read TGTGCCAGCATGGGCCTTGATGAAAAACTGTTTTTT. Protein product: CASMGLDEKLFF.

J is TRBJ1-1 and V is TRBV18, with 10 bases aligning to TRBD1. Germline CDR1 reads KGHSH; CDR2 reads LQKENI. CDR3 length: 16 amino acids. Trimming removed 3 bases from V and 0 bases from J; junction bases left unmatched: 4. In DNA form, the CDR3 reads TGTGCCAGCTCACCCGACAGGGGGCTCATGAACACTGAAGCTTTCTTT. Translating it yields CASSPDRGLMNTEAFF.

V usage is TRBV5-1 and J usage is TRBJ1-5; maybe TRBD1 (6 bases). The CDR3 is 18 amino acids. Trimming took off 2 bases at V and 1 base at J, with 19 bases between the two ends. Per germline, CDR1 SGHRS and CDR2 YFSETQ. CDR3 amino acids: CASSLQGNAGRSNQPQHF. The CDR3 coding sequence is TGCGCCAGCAGCTTACAGGGTAATGCGGGCAGGAGCAATCAGCCCCAGCATTTT.